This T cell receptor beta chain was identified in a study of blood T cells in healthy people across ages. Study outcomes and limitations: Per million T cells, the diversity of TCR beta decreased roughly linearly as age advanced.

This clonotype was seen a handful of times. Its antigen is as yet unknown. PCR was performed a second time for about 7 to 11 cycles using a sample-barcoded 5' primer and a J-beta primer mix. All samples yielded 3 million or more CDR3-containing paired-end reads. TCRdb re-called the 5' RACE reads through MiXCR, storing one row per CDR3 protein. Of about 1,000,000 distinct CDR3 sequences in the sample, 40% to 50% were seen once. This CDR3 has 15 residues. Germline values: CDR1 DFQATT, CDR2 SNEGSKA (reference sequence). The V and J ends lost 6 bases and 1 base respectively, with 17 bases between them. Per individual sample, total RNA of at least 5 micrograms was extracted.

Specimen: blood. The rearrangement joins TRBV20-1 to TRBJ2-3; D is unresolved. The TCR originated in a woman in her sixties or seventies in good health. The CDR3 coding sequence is TGCAGTGCGACCGGGTGGACCCGAGGCACAGATACGCAGTATTTT. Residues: CSATGWTRGTDTQYF.